A selection of T cell receptor beta chains follows, all from one sample in a study of blood T cell repertoires in COVID-19. Assay used: immunoSEQ multiplex PCR; TCRdb lists only in-frame clones, some missing. The table records around 250,000 clones, 70% to 90% of them present only once. The sequenced sample consisted of PBMCs or T cells enriched from blood (not recorded which). These TCRs come from a woman aged 45-65 years who had been exposed to COVID-19. Both conserved end residues are part of each CDR3. The D gene is left open where the match is weak. Part of the rows lack a size; the others show once, few, many or a class for expanded clones.

>.|TRBV4-3|TRBJ2-6|.
CASSLEASSGANVLTF
TGCGCCAGCAGCCTCGAAGCCTCCTCTGGGGCCAACGTCCTGACTTTC
>.|TRBV14|TRBJ2-3|.
CASSQGLATDTQYF
TGTGCCAGCAGCCAGGGGCTAGCGACAGATACGCAGTATTTT
>.|TRBV15|TRBJ2-5|.
CATSRPTMLETQYF
TGTGCCACCAGCAGACCCACTATGTTGGAGACCCAGTACTTC
>.|TRBV4-1|TRBJ1-1|.
CASRQTVFNTEAFF
TGCGCCAGCAGGCAGACAGTTTTTAACACTGAAGCTTTCTTT
>.|TRBV29-1|TRBJ1-2|once
CSVETFDTGYTF
TGCAGCGTTGAAACGTTTGATACAGGATACACCTTC
>.|TRBV9|TRBJ1-3|.
CASSALSPFSGNTIYF
TGTGCCAGCAGCGCACTTTCACCCTTCTCTGGAAACACCATATATTTT
>TRBD1|TRBV7-8|TRBJ1-1|.
CASLKGAGNTEAFF
TGTGCCAGTCTTAAGGGGGCCGGGAACACTGAAGCTTTCTTT
>.|TRBV21-1|TRBJ2-1|.
CASSNFRDRGGEEQFF
TGTGCCAGCAGCAACTTCCGGGACAGAGGGGGAGAGGAGCAGTTCTTC
>.|TRBV7-2|TRBJ1-5|.
CASSLAAPQGNQPQHF
TGTGCCAGCAGCTTAGCTGCCCCGCAGGGGAACCAGCCCCAGCATTTT
>TRBD2|TRBV7-2|TRBJ2-5|.
CASSFLPGGAEAQYF
TGTGCCAGCAGCTTCCTCCCCGGGGGGGCCGAGGCCCAGTACTTC
>TRBD1|TRBV11-3|TRBJ2-3|once
CASSLDRVDTQYF
TGTGCCAGCAGCTTGGACAGGGTTGATACGCAGTATTTT
>.|TRBV7-9|TRBJ2-7|.
CASSLAMRSEQYF
TGTGCCAGCAGCTTAGCGATGAGGTCCGAGCAGTACTTC
>TRBD1|TRBV7-9|TRBJ1-1|.
CASIPRDRQGGTPEAFF
TGTGCCAGCATACCCCGCGATCGACAGGGAGGAACCCCTGAAGCTTTCTTT
>.|TRBV19|TRBJ2-7|.
CASSIGPGGGAYEQYF
TGTGCCAGTAGTATTGGGCCCGGGGGTGGAGCCTACGAGCAGTACTTC
>.|TRBV29-1|TRBJ1-2|.
CSVGGSIFGYTF
TGCAGCGTTGGAGGGAGCATATTCGGCTACACCTTC
>TRBD1|TRBV18|TRBJ2-1|few
CASSIRRGQGYNEQFF
TGTGCCAGCTCAATCAGGAGGGGACAGGGCTACAATGAGCAGTTCTTC
>.|TRBV10-1|TRBJ1-1|.
CASSDGLSNTEAFF
TGCGCCAGCAGTGATGGGCTCTCGAACACTGAAGCTTTCTTT